This is a list of T cell receptor beta chains from one sample in a study of shared clonotypes between healthy human individuals. Using immunoSEQ multiplex PCR, the repertoire was profiled, and TCRdb retains in-frame clones only, with some absent. The sample yields roughly 1,600,000 clones, approximately 98.5% seen once. Material for sequencing was naive CD4+ T cells sorted from blood. Receptors were obtained from a man aged 25-45 years in good health. Both conserved end residues are part of each CDR3. A D gene is named only where the DNA matches it firmly. Only some rows state a clone size, as once, few, many or a class for expanded clones.

v_gene: TRBV10-3
abundance: NA
j_gene: TRBJ2-1
d_gene: NA
CDR3nt: TGTGCCATCCGACCAGCCTGGGAGGACCTGGTGCAGTTCTTC
CDR3aa: CAIRPAWEDLVQFF

v_gene: TRBV7-9
abundance: NA
j_gene: TRBJ1-5
d_gene: NA
CDR3nt: TGTGCCAGCAGCTTACGGACAGCCTACAATCAGCCCCAGCATTTT
CDR3aa: CASSLRTAYNQPQHF

v_gene: TRBV28
abundance: once
j_gene: TRBJ2-1
d_gene: NA
CDR3nt: TGTGCCAGCAGTTTCCCCGGGACTTCTATAAATGAGCAGTTCTTC
CDR3aa: CASSFPGTSINEQFF

v_gene: TRBV5-6
abundance: NA
j_gene: TRBJ2-7
d_gene: TRBD2
CDR3nt: TGTGCCAGCAGCTGCCTGGGACTAGCGGGAGAGTGCGAGCAGTACTTC
CDR3aa: CASSCLGLAGECEQYF

v_gene: TRBV11-2
abundance: NA
j_gene: TRBJ2-5
d_gene: NA
CDR3nt: TGTGCCAGCAGCTTAGAGGCCCTGGCCGGAGAGACCCAGTACTTC
CDR3aa: CASSLEALAGETQYF

v_gene: TRBV5-1
abundance: NA
j_gene: TRBJ1-3
d_gene: NA
CDR3nt: TGCGCCAGCAGCCTTCCTTCCGCCTCTGGAAACACCATATATTTT
CDR3aa: CASSLPSASGNTIYF

v_gene: TRBV18
abundance: NA
j_gene: TRBJ1-1
d_gene: NA
CDR3nt: TGTGCCAGCTCACCAACAGGGCTAAGGGAAACTGAAGCTTTCTTT
CDR3aa: CASSPTGLRETEAFF

v_gene: TRBV5-1
abundance: NA
j_gene: TRBJ2-7
d_gene: TRBD2
CDR3nt: TGCGCCAGCAGCTTGGCGACTAGCGGCTACGAGCAGTACTTC
CDR3aa: CASSLATSGYEQYF

v_gene: TRBV21-1
abundance: NA
j_gene: TRBJ1-1
d_gene: NA
CDR3nt: TGTGCCAGCAGCCATAAGAATCGGGGGACTGAAGCTTTCTTT
CDR3aa: CASSHKNRGTEAFF

v_gene: TRBV27
abundance: NA
j_gene: TRBJ2-7
d_gene: NA
CDR3nt: TGTGCCAGCAGTTTCCGCCCTGGCGGGACAGAGTACGAGCAGTACTTC
CDR3aa: CASSFRPGGTEYEQYF

v_gene: TRBV6-1
abundance: NA
j_gene: TRBJ1-3
d_gene: NA
CDR3nt: TGTGCCAGCAGTGCCTCTTCGGCGGGGGGAAACACCATATATTTT
CDR3aa: CASSASSAGGNTIYF

v_gene: TRBV28
abundance: NA
j_gene: TRBJ2-7
d_gene: TRBD2
CDR3nt: TGTGCCAGCAGTCGGGGGGGATCCTACGAGCAGTACTTC
CDR3aa: CASSRGGSYEQYF

v_gene: TRBV7-9
abundance: NA
j_gene: TRBJ2-1
d_gene: TRBD2
CDR3nt: TGTGCCAGCAGCTTAGTCTTAGCGGGCACCTACAATGAGCAGTTCTTC
CDR3aa: CASSLVLAGTYNEQFF

v_gene: TRBV5-1
abundance: NA
j_gene: TRBJ2-5
d_gene: NA
CDR3nt: TGCGCCAGCAGCTTGGTCGGCGGGGATGGGACCCAGTACTTC
CDR3aa: CASSLVGGDGTQYF